Presented here are 22 T cell receptor beta chains from one specimen sequenced in a study of T-cell reconstitution after alpha-beta-depleted transplantation in children. A library of TCRbeta sequences, prepared with unique molecular identifiers, was generated. TCRdb passed the PCR reads through MiXCR, listing each CDR3 protein once. The data contain 580,000 or so distinct CDR3 sequences, approximately 22% of them singletons. This sample comprised PBMCs, mostly from graft donor cells, obtained 360 days after TCRalphabeta/CD19-depleted stem cell transplant. The receptor set was obtained from a boy under two years old who had a stem cell transplant for acute myeloid leukemia, so the T cells may come from the graft donor.

J is TRBJ2-2 and V is TRBV21-1; the D call in the table, TRBD1, was not verified against the DNA. TRBV21-1 is described as a pseudogene. The CDR3 contains 13 residues. The CDR3 protein is CASSRRTDGELFF. The CDR3 coding sequence is TGTGCCAGTTCTCGTAGGACAGACGGGGAGCTGTTTTTT.

The chain combines TRBV7-3 with TRBJ2-1, with D possibly being TRBD1 (5 bases). The CDR3 runs to 14 residues. From germline, CDR1 is SGHTA and CDR2 FQGTGA. Between the trimmed V and J ends, which lost 2 bases and 8 bases, there was a span of 13 bases. The CDR3 DNA is TGTGCCAGCAGCTTAGGGCAGGGAAGGGATGAGCAGTTCTTC. Translation gives CASSLGQGRDEQFF.

This clonotype came up many times. The chain is built from TRBV20-1 and TRBJ2-3, with TRBD2 as a possible D gene (5 bases). The ends were cut back, 6 bases at V and 5 bases at J, with 12 bases in the middle. Germline CDR1 and CDR2: DFQATT and SNEGSKA (reference sequence). The CDR3 totals 12 residues. CDR3 sequence reads: CSARLAGDTQYF. The CDR3 region has the DNA TGCAGTGCGCGGCTGGCGGGAGATACGCAGTATTTT.

This clonotype came up once. The V gene is TRBV5-1, the J gene TRBJ2-2; maybe TRBD2 (6 bases). V was shortened by 0 bases and J by 2 bases, with 11 bases between the two germline ends. CDR3 length: 16 amino acids. In germline, CDR1 is SGHRS, CDR2 YFSETQ. Here the CDR3 DNA reads TGCGCCAGCAGCTTGGAGCGGGTCGAAAACACCGGGGAGCTGTTTTTT. Encoded protein: CASSLERVENTGELFF.

This clonotype was seen many times. The chain carries TRBV15 and TRBJ2-3; TRBD2 matches 8 bases. After removal of 0 bases from V and 4 bases from J, the junction contained 9 bases not matched to a gene. Looked up from germline, CDR1 is LNHNV and CDR2 is YYDKDF (reference sequence). The CDR3 is 17 amino acids. The CDR3 loop reads CATSRDWSGGPADTQYF. The CDR3 nucleotides are TGTGCCACCAGCAGAGATTGGTCGGGGGGGCCCGCAGATACGCAGTATTTT.

This clonotype came up a few times. The chain combines TRBV29-1 with TRBJ2-5, with 7 bases aligning to TRBD1. Germline loops: CDR1 SQVTM, CDR2 ANQGSEA. The CDR3 is 14 amino acids. The V segment lost 4 bases and the J segment 5 bases; nucleotides outside the gene matches: 10. The CDR3 reads CSVGGDSIRETQYF. CDR3 coding DNA: TGCAGCGTTGGAGGGGACAGTATTCGGGAGACCCAGTACTTC.

This clonotype showed up just a few times. The rearrangement uses TRBV29-1 and TRBJ2-3; 8 bases are a match to TRBD2. V dropped 8 bases and J dropped 4; count of bases not matched to a gene: 11. The CDR3 sequence is 14 residues long. Germline lookup yields CDR1 SQVTM and CDR2 ANQGSEA. The DNA of the CDR3 is TGCAGCTACAGGACTAGCCTATCCTCAGATACGCAGTATTTT. Its protein is CSYRTSLSSDTQYF.

This clonotype was recorded many times. The rearrangement uses TRBV20-1 and TRBJ1-5, with D possibly being TRBD1 (5 bases). The CDR3 runs 11 residues. Per germline, CDR1 DFQATT and CDR2 SNEGSKA (reference sequence). Deletions cut 2 bases from V and 14 bases from J, with 13 bases between. CDR3 nucleotides: TGCAGTGCTAGAAGGCAGGGCGTTGAGCATTTT. This sequence encodes CSARRQGVEHF.

V gene TRBV10-1 combines with J gene TRBJ2-2; 7 bases are shared with TRBD2. V gave up 5 bases and J gave up 4 bases; unmatched junction bases: 10. CDR3 length: 16 residues. CDR1 and CDR2 (germline): WNHNN, SYGVQD (reference sequence). The CDR3 spells CASSSGVRLSTGELFF. In nucleotides, the CDR3 is TGCGCCAGCAGTAGCGGGGTTCGTTTGAGCACCGGGGAGCTGTTTTTT.

This clonotype was recorded at least ten times. V is TRBV6-5 and J is TRBJ2-3, with 10 bases fitting TRBD2. The germline CDR1 and CDR2 sequences are MNHEY and SVGAGI. The junction had 5 bases not matched to a gene; V was cut back by 1 base and J by 1 base. The CDR3 is 17 residues long. CDR3 nucleotides: TGTGCCAGCAGTTACTTTTTAGCGGGGGGTCGCACAGATACGCAGTATTTT. Translating gives CASSYFLAGGRTDTQYF.

This clonotype has at least ten counts. The chain has TRBV7-2 and TRBJ2-5; D possibly uses TRBD1 or TRBD2 (5 bases each). The CDR3 is made up of 14 amino acids. V lost 4 bases to trimming and J lost 0 bases, with 9 bases between them. Germline lookup yields CDR1 SGHTA and CDR2 FQGNSA. Here the CDR3 reads CASSWGRNQETQYF. CDR3 sequence (DNA): TGTGCCAGCAGCTGGGGACGGAACCAAGAGACCCAGTACTTC. The full variable domain, in which reference TRBV7-2 and TRBJ2-5 provide the parts outside the CDR3, is GAGVSQSPSNKVTEKGKDVELRCDPISGHTALYWYRQSLGQGLEFLIYFQGNSAPDKSGLPSDRFSAERTGGSVSTLTIQRTQQEDSAVYLCASSWGRNQETQYFGPGTRLLVL.

The sample holds one count of this clonotype. The J gene is TRBJ1-1, the V gene TRBV5-1; no reliable D call. Germline CDR1 reads SGHRS; CDR2 reads YFSETQ. This CDR3 is 14 amino acids long. Trimming removed 0 bases at V and 3 bases at J, with 9 bases between. CDR3 DNA: TGCGCCAGCAGCTTGGAGCAGACTCACACTGAAGCTTTCTTT. Translation: CASSLEQTHTEAFF.

This clonotype has a count of ten or more. This chain joins TRBV11-2 and TRBJ2-2; no definite D call. Trimming pared 1 base from V and 6 bases from J, leaving 18 bases between. The V gene's germline CDR1 is SGHAT and CDR2 FQNNGV. The CDR3 runs to 17 residues. The CDR3 loop reads CASSLGRSPLAPGELFF. CDR3 DNA sequence: TGTGCCAGCAGCTTAGGCCGATCCCCCCTCGCCCCCGGGGAGCTGTTTTTT.

The J gene is TRBJ2-5, the V gene TRBV4-3; 10 bases agree with TRBD2. The junction had 7 bases not matched to a gene; V was cut back by 2 bases and J by 4 bases. Germline lookup yields CDR1 LGHNA and CDR2 YSLEER. The CDR3 contains 16 residues. CDR3 loop: CASSQWWSSGGETQYF. Here the CDR3 DNA reads TGCGCCAGCAGCCAATGGTGGTCTAGCGGGGGAGAGACCCAGTACTTC.

The gene calls are TRBV10-3 and TRBJ2-7, with D perhaps matching TRBD1 (7 bases). Germline V gene sequence: CDR1 ENHRY, CDR2 SYGVKD. This CDR3 spans 13 amino acids. Trimming cost V 4 bases and J 5 bases, with 12 bases left between them. The CDR3 DNA sequence: TGTGCCATCAGTGCACGGGGGACAGACGAGCAGTACGTC. It translates to CAISARGTDEQYV.

The chain carries TRBV20-1 and TRBJ2-5, with D possibly matching TRBD2 (6 bases). This CDR3 is built from 15 residues. Germline V gene sequence: CDR1 DFQATT, CDR2 SNEGSKA (reference sequence). V lost 3 bases to trimming and J lost 4 bases, with 18 bases between them. For the CDR3, the DNA is TGCAGTGCTAGTGACCCGGGAGCAGCGGGAGAGACCCAGTACTTC. Translated, it gives CSASDPGAAGETQYF.

This clonotype occurred many times. The CDR3 DNA sequence: TGTGCCAGCAGCGGACGAATCCAGGGGTCACCCCTCCACTTT. Residues: CASSGRIQGSPLHF. The chain has TRBV12-3 or TRBV12-4 and TRBJ1-6, with a possible D match to TRBD1 (6 bases). CDR3 size: 14 residues. V was cut by 6 bases and J by 10 bases, with 16 bases left in between.

This clonotype turned up a few times. The chain links TRBV20-1 to TRBJ2-5; 9 bases agree with TRBD1. Looked up from germline, CDR1 is DFQATT and CDR2 is SNEGSKA (reference sequence). The CDR3 contains 15 residues. The V and J ends lost 1 base and 4 bases, in that order; junction bases with no gene match: 7. The CDR3 bases are TGCAGTGCTAGAGTTTTTACAGGGGGCCGAGAGACCCAGTACTTC. This gives the protein CSARVFTGGRETQYF.

In this sample, this clonotype turned up a few times. The chain is built from TRBV6-5 and TRBJ1-2; no definite D call. V lost 2 bases to trimming and J lost 7 bases, with 5 bases between them. The germline V gene encodes CDR1 MNHEY and CDR2 SVGAGI. CDR3 size: 11 residues. Here the CDR3 DNA reads TGTGCCAGCAGTTACGGCATTGGCTACACCTTC. Translated, it gives CASSYGIGYTF.

This clonotype was recorded at least ten times. The gene calls are TRBV6-5 and TRBJ2-2; TRBD1 matches at 8 bases. After removal of 0 bases from V and 6 bases from J, the junction contained 3 bases not matched to a gene. CDR3 length equals 15 residues. Germline V gene lookup returns CDR1 MNHEY and CDR2 SVGAGI. This CDR3 reads CASSYSQQGAGELFF. In nucleotides, the CDR3 is TGTGCCAGCAGTTACTCGCAACAGGGGGCCGGGGAGCTGTTTTTT.

This chain links TRBV5-5 with TRBJ2-7; D gene unclear. The CDR3 loop spans 14 amino acids. Germline values: CDR1 SGHKS, CDR2 YYEKEE (reference sequence). V was cut by 0 bases and J by 3 bases, with 10 bases left in between. Here the CDR3 reads CASSLEVDHYEQYF. The CDR3 DNA reads TGTGCCAGCAGCTTGGAAGTGGATCACTACGAGCAGTACTTC.

This clonotype was observed at least ten times. The chain joins TRBV20-1 to TRBJ2-7; TRBD1 agrees at 7 bases. V gave up 5 bases and J gave up 1 base; unmatched junction bases: 5. This CDR3 contains 13 residues. Germline V gives CDR1 DFQATT, CDR2 SNEGSKA (reference sequence). The CDR3 DNA follows: TGCAGTGCTGATGGGACAGCGTCCTACGAGCAGTACGTC. It yields the protein CSADGTASYEQYV.